What follows is one T cell receptor beta chain and its context. The antigen remains unidentified. The PCR employed 60 Vbeta primers together with 13 Jbeta primers. Sequenced by immunoSEQ multiplex PCR; TCRdb stores in-frame clones only, minus some. This sample's table reports approximately 110,000 clones. The record originates from a study of cytomegalovirus exposure and HLA in healthy donors. General study results and limits: In an earlier analysis, productive rearrangement rates for most beta V segments clustered near 90% or 30%. Links to common viral pathogens appeared, in a later analysis, for several of the most significant clusters. In a later analysis, a genetic analysis reported fewer productive-TCR N-insertions in an Asian-associated ancestry cluster than the cohort average.

The sample was PBMCs. This TCR was sampled from a man in his thirties or forties in good health and CMV-seronegative.

This CDR3 reads CASRNNNPLYEQYF. Written as DNA, the CDR3 is TGTGCCAGCCGTAACAATAATCCCCTCTACGAGCAGTACTTC. The chain recombines TRBV27 with TRBJ2-7; D unresolved. V lost 8 bases to trimming and J lost 3 bases, with 17 bases between them. The CDR3 has 14 residues. Germline assignment: CDR1 MNHEY and CDR2 SMNVEV (reference sequence).